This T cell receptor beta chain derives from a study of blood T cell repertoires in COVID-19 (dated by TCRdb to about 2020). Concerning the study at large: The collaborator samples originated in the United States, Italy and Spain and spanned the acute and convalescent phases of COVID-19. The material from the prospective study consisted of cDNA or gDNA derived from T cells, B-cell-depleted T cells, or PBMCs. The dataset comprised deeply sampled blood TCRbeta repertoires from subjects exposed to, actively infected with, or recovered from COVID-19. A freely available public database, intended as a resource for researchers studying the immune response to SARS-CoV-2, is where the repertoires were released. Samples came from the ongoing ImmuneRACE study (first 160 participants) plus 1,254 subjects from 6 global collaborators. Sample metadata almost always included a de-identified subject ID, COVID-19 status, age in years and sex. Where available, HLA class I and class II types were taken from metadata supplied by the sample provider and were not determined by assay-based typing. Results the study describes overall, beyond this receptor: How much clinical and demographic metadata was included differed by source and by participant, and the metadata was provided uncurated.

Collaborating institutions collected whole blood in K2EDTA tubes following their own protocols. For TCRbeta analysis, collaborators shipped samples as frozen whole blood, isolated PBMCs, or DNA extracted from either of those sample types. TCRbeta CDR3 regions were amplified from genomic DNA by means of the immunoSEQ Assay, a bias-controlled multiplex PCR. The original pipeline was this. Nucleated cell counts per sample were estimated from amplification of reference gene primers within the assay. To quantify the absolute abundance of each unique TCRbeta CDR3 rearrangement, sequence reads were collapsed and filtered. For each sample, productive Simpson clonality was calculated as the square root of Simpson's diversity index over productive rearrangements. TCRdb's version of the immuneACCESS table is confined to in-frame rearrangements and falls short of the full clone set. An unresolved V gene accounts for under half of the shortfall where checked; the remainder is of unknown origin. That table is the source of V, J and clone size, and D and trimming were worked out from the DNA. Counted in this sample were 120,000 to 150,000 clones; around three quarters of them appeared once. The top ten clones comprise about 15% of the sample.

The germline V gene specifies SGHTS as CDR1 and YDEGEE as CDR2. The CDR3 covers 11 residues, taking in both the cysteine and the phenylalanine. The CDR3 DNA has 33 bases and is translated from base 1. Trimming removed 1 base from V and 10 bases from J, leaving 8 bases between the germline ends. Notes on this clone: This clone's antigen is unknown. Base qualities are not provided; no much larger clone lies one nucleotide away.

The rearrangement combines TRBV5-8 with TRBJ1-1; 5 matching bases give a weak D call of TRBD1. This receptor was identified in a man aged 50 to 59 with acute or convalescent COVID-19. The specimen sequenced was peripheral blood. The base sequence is TGTGCCAGCAGCTTGCGGGGGGGAGCTTTCTTT. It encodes CASSLRGGAFF.